The 29 T cell receptor beta chains reported below all come from one sample, sequenced in a study of T cells in Graves' hyperthyroidism and ophthalmopathy. Researchers took RNA transcripts and amplified the TCR beta CDR3 regions from them. A first-round RT-PCR of the TCR CDR3 used the HTBI primer set. TCRdb called the multiplex PCR reads again in MiXCR, with one record for every CDR3 protein. The sample lists some 27,000 distinct CDR3 sequences; 45% were seen once. Sequenced sample: blood. Receptors originate from a woman in her twenties or thirties with Graves' hyperthyroidism.

Ten or more counts support this clonotype. V usage is TRBV25-1 and J usage is TRBJ2-7; no definite D call. The germline V and J ends were trimmed by 6 bases and 6 bases, with 9 bases remaining between them. Germline CDR1 MGHDK, CDR2 SYGVNS. This CDR3 comprises 11 residues. The CDR3 DNA sequence: TGTGCCAGCAGCCTCCAATCCGAGCAGTACTTC. This codes for CASSLQSEQYF.

The CDR3 sequence is CASSLDSSYNEQFF. The CDR3 region has the DNA TGTGCCAGCAGCCTCGACAGCTCCTACAATGAGCAGTTCTTC. The gene calls are TRBV7-8 and TRBJ2-1, with a possible D match to TRBD1 (5 bases). The germline V and J ends were trimmed by 5 bases and 0 bases, with 8 bases remaining between them. This CDR3 is built from 14 residues. The germline V gene encodes CDR1 SGHVS and CDR2 FQNEAQ.

The chain is built from TRBV29-1 and TRBJ2-7; 11 positions agree with TRBD2. This CDR3 has 15 amino acids. Looked up from germline, CDR1 is SQVTM and CDR2 is ANQGSEA. Unmatched junction bases numbered 8, after V lost 3 bases and J lost 4 bases. CDR3 nucleotide sequence: TGCAGCGTTGATCGGGGAACTAGCGGGAGTTACGAGCAGTACTTC. This translates into CSVDRGTSGSYEQYF.

In its sample, this clonotype is medium-sized. V gene TRBV10-3 combines with J gene TRBJ1-5; possibly TRBD1 for D (6 bases). Deletions cut 4 bases from V and 4 bases from J, with 17 bases between. The CDR3 is 16 residues long. From germline, CDR1 is ENHRY and CDR2 SYGVKD. The CDR3 bases are TGTGCCATCAGTGGAAGTCCACTAGGGGGAAATCAGCCCCAGCATTTT. Encoded protein: CAISGSPLGGNQPQHF.

This clonotype was counted between two and nine times. This sequence joins TRBV10-3 and TRBJ2-2; 7 nucleotides match TRBD2. The CDR3 loop spans 14 amino acids. Germline trimming cut 4 bases from V and 5 bases from J; bases unmatched to any gene: 4. Germline CDR1 and CDR2: ENHRY and SYGVKD. The CDR3 nucleotides are TGTGCCATCAGTGGTGAACTAGCGACCGGGGAGCTGTTTTTT. Translation gives CAISGELATGELFF.

The chain couples TRBV7-8 to TRBJ1-6; D is unclear. V was cut by 0 bases and J by 9 bases, with 3 bases left in between. The CDR3 has 12 amino acids. The germline gives CDR1 SGHVS, CDR2 FQNEAQ. In DNA form, the CDR3 reads TGTGCCAGCAGCTTAGCCGGTTCACCCCTCCACTTT. The encoded protein is CASSLAGSPLHF.

This clonotype has ten or more counts. This rearrangement joins TRBV6-5 to TRBJ2-7; 15 bases agree with TRBD2. CDR3 length: 14 residues. The germline V gene encodes CDR1 MNHEY and CDR2 SVGAGI. Losses at the gene ends were 6 bases for V and 4 bases for J; bases not matched to a gene: 1. Here the CDR3 reads CASRGTSGGYEQYF. CDR3 bases: TGTGCCAGCAGGGGGACTAGCGGGGGGTACGAGCAGTACTTC.

In the case of this clonotype: The junction does not match germline at one end; this may be a read error. The gene calls are TRBV18 and TRBJ2-7; 7 bases fit TRBD2. Germline V gene sequence: CDR1 KGHSH, CDR2 LQKENI. This CDR3 is built from 13 residues. CDR3 loop: CASSGEQWNEQYF. CDR3 coding DNA: TGCGCCAGCAGCGGGGAACAGTGGAACGAGCAGTACTTC.

Only a few counts were recorded for this clonotype. The chain is built from TRBV10-3 and TRBJ1-5; D uncertain. This CDR3 region has 17 residues. Deletions cut 0 bases from V and 1 base from J, with 13 bases between. In germline, CDR1 is ENHRY, CDR2 SYGVKD. This CDR3 reads CAISESNPTASNQPQHF. The DNA of the CDR3 is TGTGCCATCAGTGAGTCGAATCCTACAGCAAGCAATCAGCCCCAGCATTTT.

The V call is TRBV6-6, the J call TRBJ1-3, with unresolved D. The CDR3 consists of 15 residues. V was clipped by 6 bases and J by 0 bases, with 12 bases between them. Germline CDR1 and CDR2: MNHNY and SVGAGI (reference sequence). The CDR3: CASRGRSYSGNTIYF. The CDR3 coding sequence is TGTGCCAGCAGAGGCAGATCCTACTCTGGAAACACCATATATTTT.

This clonotype has a count of ten or more. This chain connects TRBV28 to TRBJ1-2, with 7 positions matching TRBD1. Trimming at V came to 5 bases and at J to 8 bases, leaving 5 bases not matched to a gene. CDR3 length: 12 amino acids. Germline V lookup: CDR1 MDHEN, CDR2 SYDVKM. The CDR3 DNA sequence: TGTGCCAGCAGTCTACAGGGGAGAGGCTACACCTTC. It encodes CASSLQGRGYTF.

This clonotype was counted at least ten times. The rearrangement joins TRBV11-3 to TRBJ2-1, with D perhaps matching TRBD1 (8 bases). V was cut by 7 bases and J by 8 bases, with 18 bases left in between. The CDR3 runs to 14 residues. The germline CDR1 and CDR2 sequences are SGHNT and YENEEA. The CDR3 is CASKQGGSADEQFF. CDR3 nucleotide sequence: TGTGCCAGCAAACAGGGGGGGTCGGCGGATGAGCAGTTCTTC.

By sample fraction, this clonotype is medium-sized. This chain links TRBV15 with TRBJ2-7, with TRBD2 as a possible D gene (5 bases). Germline CDR1 and CDR2: LNHNV and YYDKDF (reference sequence). The CDR3 sequence is 15 residues long. The V end lost 6 bases, the J end lost 1 base, and 16 bases lay between the germline ends. The CDR3 bases are TGTGCCACCAGTGCGACTATTGACGGATCCTACGAGCAGTACTTC. It is translated as CATSATIDGSYEQYF.

The chain uses TRBV20-1 and TRBJ1-2; possibly TRBD1 for D (6 bases). This CDR3 is built from 12 residues. V dropped 5 bases and J dropped 4 bases, with 11 bases sitting between them. Germline lookup yields CDR1 DFQATT and CDR2 SNEGSKA (reference sequence). The CDR3 spells CSARGQRYGYTF. The CDR3 bases are TGCAGTGCTCGCGGACAGCGCTATGGCTACACCTTC.

By share, this clonotype ranks as medium-sized. The V gene is TRBV7-9, the J gene TRBJ2-1; the D is unclear. V dropped 5 bases and J dropped 8 bases, with 13 bases sitting between them. This CDR3 comprises 13 residues. Per the germline V gene, CDR1 is SEHNR and CDR2 is FQNEAQ (reference sequence). CDR3 loop: CASSTSTRDEQFF. CDR3 DNA sequence: TGTGCCAGCAGCACGAGTACCCGGGATGAGCAGTTCTTC.

This rearrangement joins TRBV20-1 to TRBJ1-2; 7 bases match TRBD1. This CDR3 comprises 14 residues. The V and J ends lost 4 bases and 4 bases, in that order; junction bases with no gene match: 9. Germline lookup yields CDR1 DFQATT and CDR2 SNEGSKA (reference sequence). The CDR3 DNA follows: TGCAGTGCTACTCCGACAGGGAGGATCTATGGCTACACCTTC. This translates into CSATPTGRIYGYTF.

V gene TRBV2 combines with J gene TRBJ2-7; no clear D gene. Germline CDR1 and CDR2: SNHLY and FYNNEI. The CDR3 extends over 13 amino acids. Deletions cut 5 bases from V and 3 bases from J, with 11 bases between. The CDR3, as DNA: TGTGCCAGCAGTTTTCAAGGAATCTACGAGCAGTACTTC. This encodes CASSFQGIYEQYF.

For this clonotype: The junction differs from germline at one of its ends, possibly a read error. V is TRBV6-1 and J is TRBJ1-1; possible D gene TRBD1, 5 bases. The germline CDR1 and CDR2 sequences are MNHNS and SASEGT. The CDR3 spans 15 residues. CDR3 amino acids: CASSGQVAGNTEALF. The CDR3 DNA is TGTGCCAGCAGTGGCCAGGTGGCAGGGAACACTGAAGCTTTGTTT.

The rearrangement uses TRBV28 and TRBJ2-3; D is perhaps TRBD1 (6 bases). V gave up 8 bases and J gave up 11 bases, with 23 bases separating them. The CDR3 has 14 amino acids. Per germline, CDR1 MDHEN and CDR2 SYDVKM. CDR3 protein: CASGGDKPISEQYF. The CDR3 DNA is TGTGCCAGCGGTGGGGACAAACCTATCAGCGAGCAGTATTTT.

The gene calls are TRBV20-1 and TRBJ2-2; tentative D call: TRBD1 (6 bases). CDR3 length: 13 amino acids. Germline CDR1 DFQATT, CDR2 SNEGSKA (reference sequence). V lost 3 bases, J lost 1 base, and 6 bases lay in between. The CDR3 region has the DNA TGCAGTGCTAGGGGACAGAACACCGGGGAGCTGTTTTTT. Translated, it gives CSARGQNTGELFF.

In this sample, this clonotype turned up many times. The chain is built from TRBV6-1 and TRBJ2-7; D unclear. V shed 1 base and J shed 1 base, with 2 bases lying between them. The length of the CDR3 is 12 residues. The germline V gene encodes CDR1 MNHNS and CDR2 SASEGT. The CDR3 DNA reads as TGTGCCAGCAGTGAAGGTTCCTACGAGCAGTACTTC. It codes for CASSEGSYEQYF.

CDR3 in DNA: TGTGCCAGTAGTATCCACTCGGGGAGTAACACTGAAGCTTTCTTT. Translating it yields CASSIHSGSNTEAFF. V usage is TRBV19 and J usage is TRBJ1-1, with D unclear. The CDR3 loop spans 15 amino acids. The V gene lost 3 bases and the J gene lost 2 bases, with 13 bases spanning the gap. CDR1 LNHDA and CDR2 SQIVND come from the germline V gene (reference sequence). Using reference TRBV19 and TRBJ1-1 for the parts outside the CDR3, the full variable domain is DGGITQSPKYLFRKEGQNVTLSCEQNLNHDAMYWYRQDPGQGLRLIYYSQIVNDFQKGDIAEGYSVSREKKESFPLTVTSAQKNPTAFYLCASSIHSGSNTEAFFGQGTRLTVV.

The rearrangement uses TRBV11-3 and TRBJ2-2; 7 bases line up with TRBD2. This CDR3 is built from 13 residues. V lost 5 bases and J lost 7; bases outside the gene matches: 4. The germline V gene has CDR1 SGHNT and CDR2 YENEEA. The CDR3 nucleotides read TGTGCCAGCAGCCCGAGGACTAGCGGGGAGCTGTTTTTT. Residues: CASSPRTSGELFF.

The chain is built from TRBV6-6 and TRBJ2-7; a possible D gene is TRBD2 (5 bases). This CDR3 contains 13 residues. The germline CDR1 and CDR2 sequences are MNHNY and SVGAGI (reference sequence). V lost 6 bases and J 3 bases, leaving 12 bases between the germline ends. CDR3 residues: CASRSTIIYEQYF. CDR3 in DNA: TGTGCCAGCAGATCGACTATCATCTACGAGCAGTACTTC.

Many counts were recorded for this clonotype. The V gene is TRBV5-4, the J gene TRBJ2-7, with D maybe TRBD2 (6 bases). V gave up 2 bases and J gave up 6 bases, with 18 bases separating them. The CDR3 has 15 residues. Germline assignment: CDR1 SGHNT and CDR2 YYREEE (reference sequence). CDR3 in amino acids: CASSFGGGQEGEQYF. The CDR3 nucleotides are TGTGCCAGCAGCTTTGGGGGTGGGCAGGAGGGCGAGCAGTACTTC.

Note on this clonotype: Because it lacks the conserved phenylalanine or tryptophan at the end, this CDR3 is likely a read error. No DNA is shown, since the ends of the CDR3 on it are uncertain; the CDR3 is the one TCRdb lists. The chain recombines TRBV15 with TRBJ2-3. Including both end residues, the CDR3 is 17 amino acids long. Germline V lookup: CDR1 LNHNV, CDR2 YYDKDF (reference sequence). The CDR3 loop reads CATSRPLTSASRETQYI.

At least ten counts were recorded for this clonotype. The chain combines TRBV28 with TRBJ2-3; the match to TRBD2 covers 8 bases. CDR3 length equals 16 residues. V lost 5 bases to trimming and J lost 2 bases; unmatched junction nucleotides: 9. The V gene's germline CDR1 is MDHEN and CDR2 SYDVKM. The CDR3 DNA reads TGTGCCAGCAGTGAGACGGCGCGGGGGGACACAGATACGCAGTATTTT. The encoded protein is CASSETARGDTDTQYF.

This sequence joins TRBV7-2 and TRBJ1-2, with TRBD1 identical over 7 bases. Germline CDR1 and CDR2: SGHTA and FQGNSA. The CDR3 has 16 amino acids. J lost 5 bases, V lost 2 bases, and 11 bases had no gene match. CDR3 sequence reads: CASSLSSDRALYGYTF. The CDR3 DNA sequence: TGTGCCAGCAGCTTAAGCTCCGACAGGGCCCTTTATGGCTACACCTTC. Using reference TRBV7-2 and TRBJ1-2 for the parts outside the CDR3, the full variable domain is GAGVSQSPSNKVTEKGKDVELRCDPISGHTALYWYRQSLGQGLEFLIYFQGNSAPDKSGLPSDRFSAERTGGSVSTLTIQRTQQEDSAVYLCASSLSSDRALYGYTFGSGTRLTVV.

This clonotype is judged medium-sized. The chain is built from TRBV25-1 and TRBJ2-1, with D perhaps matching TRBD2 (6 bases). Germline V CDR1 and CDR2: MGHDK, SYGVNS. The CDR3 is made up of 13 amino acids. V was cut by 4 bases and J by 4 bases, with 8 bases left in between. CDR3 sequence reads: CASSGTTYNEQFF. DNA of the CDR3: TGTGCCAGCAGTGGGACTACTTACAATGAGCAGTTCTTC.